This T cell receptor beta chain was obtained from a study of vaccination effects on CD4 cells after COVID-19. The study's findings and limits: Clones arising from infection and from vaccination showed marked clonal contraction late after vaccination.

CD4+ T cell isolation took place after 10 days of culture. Participants were vaccinated with two doses of either the BNT162b2 or mRNA-1273 vaccine. Each vaccine recipient was nucleocapsid antibody negative and had no prior SARS-CoV-2 infection. Some clones are missing from TCRdb's copy, which holds only in-frame ones; the method was immunoSEQ multiplex PCR. The table lists about 73,000 clones, roughly 73% of them singletons. This clone was seen a few times. The antigen is undetermined. Sequencing used CD4+ T cells from PBMCs cultured without peptide, obtained after COVID-19 vaccination. The sequence derives from a human donor who received a COVID-19 vaccine.

CDR3 region: CASSPRGNYGYTF. CDR3 nucleotides: TGTGCCAGCAGCCCCCGGGGGAACTATGGCTACACCTTC. The chain uses TRBV6-5 and TRBJ1-2, with D tentatively TRBD1 (5 bases). The germline V and J ends were trimmed by 6 bases and 2 bases, with 10 bases remaining between them. Germline V gene data show CDR1 as MNHEY and CDR2 as SVGAGI. The CDR3 loop spans 13 amino acids.